The 3 T cell receptor beta chains in this list originate from one sample, sequenced in a study of blood T cell repertoires in COVID-19. Profiling relied on immunoSEQ multiplex PCR, and the TCRdb table lists in-frame clones only, not all of them. The sample shows some 300,000 clones, around 87% of them seen only once. Sequencing was done on a sample of peripheral blood. All receptors derive from a man aged 65 to 85 with acute or convalescent COVID-19.

V is TRBV11-2 and J is TRBJ2-7; D is perhaps TRBD2 (5 bases). V lost 3 bases to trimming and J lost 5 bases, with 14 bases between them. The CDR3 length is 14 residues. Germline V gives CDR1 SGHAT, CDR2 FQNNGV. DNA for the CDR3: TGTGCCAGCAGCTTTAGCGTGTTTTACGACGAGCAGTACTTC. Residues: CASSFSVFYDEQYF.

The chain carries TRBV7-2 and TRBJ2-1; possible D gene TRBD2, 6 bases. V gave up 1 base and J gave up 0 bases, with 10 bases separating them. Per the germline V gene, CDR1 is SGHTA and CDR2 is FQGNSA. The CDR3 has 16 amino acids. CDR3 coding DNA: TGTGCCAGCAGCTTAGTGGGGGGTAGCTCCTACAATGAGCAGTTCTTC. Protein sequence: CASSLVGGSSYNEQFF.

This sequence joins TRBV11-3 and TRBJ2-1, with D possibly matching TRBD2 (5 bases). With 0 bases removed from V and 8 bases from J, the gap between germline ends came to 11 bases. Germline V gene sequence: CDR1 SGHNT, CDR2 YENEEA. There are 14 residues in the CDR3. In nucleotides, the CDR3 is TGTGCCAGCAGCTTAGATCGTATGGGAGATGAGCAGTTCTTC. The encoded protein is CASSLDRMGDEQFF.